The rows below give T cell receptor beta chains drawn from one sample of a study of CD8+ T cells in alopecia areata. The method was immunoSEQ multiplex PCR; TCRdb's version includes in-frame clones alone and lacks a portion of them. The table lists some 180,000 clones, approximately 50% of them singletons, with 10% in the top ten. The sample consisted of CD8+ T cells sorted from blood, taken around week 53, from a patient treated with tofacitinib. These receptors came from a human donor with alopecia areata. Each CDR3 is given with its conserved first and last residue. Each record gives: CDR3 protein, CDR3 DNA, J gene, D gene, V gene, clone size. The D gene is left open where the match is weak. Expanded clones get a size class; other rows say once, few or many, or leave the size out.

CSVEIFPLALLPTDTQYF TGCAGCGTTGAGATATTCCCCTTGGCACTCCTCCCCACAGATACGCAGTATTTT TRBJ2-3 NA TRBV29-1 NA
CASSRRGLAGDLETQYF TGTGCCAGCTCACGCCGGGGACTAGCGGGGGATCTGGAGACCCAGTACTTC TRBJ2-5 TRBD2 TRBV18 few
CAWSEDRHTTNYGYTF TGTGCCTGGAGTGAGGACAGACATACGACTAACTATGGCTACACCTTC TRBJ1-2 NA TRBV30 NA
CASSLGTGRNTEAFF TGTGCCAGCAGCTTAGGGACAGGGAGGAACACTGAAGCTTTCTTT TRBJ1-1 TRBD1 TRBV7-8 NA
CASSLGSNQPQHF TGTGCCAGCAGCTTGGGGAGCAATCAGCCCCAGCATTTT TRBJ1-5 NA TRBV5-6 few
CASSQPGTNQPQHF TGCGCCAGCAGCCAACCGGGCACCAATCAGCCCCAGCATTTT TRBJ1-5 NA TRBV4-1 NA
CASSLASVPYEQYF TGTGCCAGCAGCTTAGCGTCGGTCCCCTACGAGCAGTACTTC TRBJ2-7 NA TRBV7-9 NA
CASSLDAMRGGLAEQFF TGTGCCAGCAGCTTAGACGCGATGCGGGGGGGACTAGCCGAGCAGTTCTTC TRBJ2-1 TRBD2 TRBV11-2 few
CASSFSGGAAEQYF TGTGCCAGCAGTTTTAGCGGGGGGGCGGCCGAGCAGTACTTC TRBJ2-7 TRBD2 TRBV27 NA
CAISESTVAYEQYF TGTGCCATCAGTGAGTCTACAGTTGCCTACGAGCAGTACTTC TRBJ2-7 NA TRBV10-3 NA
CSVEGPDYGYTF TGCAGCGTTGAGGGTCCGGACTATGGCTACACCTTC TRBJ1-2 NA TRBV29-1 NA
CASSQGTDQVYGYTF TGTGCCAGCAGCCAGGGGACAGATCAGGTCTATGGCTACACCTTC TRBJ1-2 TRBD1 TRBV4-2 few
CAWINMPHEAFF TGTGCCTGGATCAATATGCCTCATGAAGCTTTCTTT TRBJ1-1 NA TRBV30 NA
CAISHIHSNTEAFF TGTGCCATCAGCCATATACACAGTAACACTGAAGCTTTCTTT TRBJ1-1 NA TRBV10-3 NA
CASSEIGGGATDTQYF TGTGCCAGCAGTGAAATTGGCGGGGGGGCCACAGATACGCAGTATTTT TRBJ2-3 TRBD2 TRBV2 NA
CAWTLSGNTIYF TGTGCCTGGACCCTCTCTGGAAACACCATATATTTT TRBJ1-3 NA TRBV30 NA
CASSEYSNSPLHF TGTGCCAGCAGTGAATACAGTAATTCACCCCTCCACTTT TRBJ1-6 NA TRBV25-1 few
CASSRKKRENTGELFF TGCGCCAGCAGTCGAAAGAAAAGAGAGAACACCGGGGAGCTGTTTTTT TRBJ2-2 NA TRBV23-1 NA
CASSPGPANTEAFF TGCGCCAGCAGCCCGGGGCCCGCGAACACTGAAGCTTTCTTT TRBJ1-1 NA TRBV4-1 NA
CASSQLSRTGLNQPQHF TGTGCCAGCAGTCAATTGTCCCGGACAGGCCTCAATCAGCCCCAGCATTTT TRBJ1-5 TRBD1 TRBV27 NA
CSAVSGRGNTQYF TGCAGCGCCGTCAGTGGGAGAGGGAATACGCAGTATTTT TRBJ2-3 NA TRBV29-1 NA
CASSLKSRNTGELFF TGTGCCAGCAGCTTGAAATCCCGTAACACCGGGGAGCTGTTTTTT TRBJ2-2 NA TRBV5-4 many
CASSLEGEDGELFF TGTGCCAGCAGCTTGGAAGGGGAAGACGGGGAGCTGTTTTTT TRBJ2-2 NA TRBV13 NA
CASGLVDSLGNEQFF TGTGCTAGTGGTTTGGTGGACAGTTTGGGTAATGAGCAGTTCTTC TRBJ2-1 NA TRBV12-5 NA
CAISNDKEDTGELFF TGTGCCATCAGTAACGACAAGGAAGACACCGGGGAGCTGTTTTTT TRBJ2-2 NA TRBV10-3 few
CASSRILALQETQYF TGCGCCAGCAGCCGTATACTAGCTCTCCAAGAGACCCAGTACTTC TRBJ2-5 NA TRBV4-3 once
CASSEAPEAFNGYTF TGTGCCAGCAGTGAAGCACCAGAAGCTTTCAATGGCTACACCTTC TRBJ1-2 NA TRBV6-1 few
CAWSVDTNYGYTF TGTGCCTGGAGTGTCGACACTAACTATGGCTACACCTTC TRBJ1-2 NA TRBV30 NA
CASSLGDTQYF TGCGCCAGCAGCTTGGGAGATACGCAGTATTTT TRBJ2-3 NA TRBV5-1 NA
CASSPRTGGSYEQYF TGTGCCAGCAGCCCACGGACAGGGGGGTCCTACGAGCAGTACTTC TRBJ2-7 TRBD1 TRBV5-4 once
CASSQVNRYPYEQYF TGCGCCAGCAGCCAAGTGAACCGGTACCCCTACGAGCAGTACTTC TRBJ2-7 NA TRBV4-1 NA
CASGRGGTEAFF TGTGCTAGTGGAAGGGGGGGGACTGAAGCTTTCTTT TRBJ1-1 NA TRBV12-5 few
CASRDGFRDILYEQYF TGTGCCAGCAGGGATGGATTCCGGGACATACTGTACGAGCAGTACTTC TRBJ2-7 NA TRBV2 NA
CASSLASGAKNIQYF TGTGCCAGCAGCTTAGCGTCGGGGGCCAAAAACATTCAGTACTTC TRBJ2-4 NA TRBV7-9 many
CAYLTAPPGANVLTF TGCGCCTATTTGACAGCCCCACCGGGGGCCAACGTCCTGACTTTC TRBJ2-6 NA TRBV4-3 NA
CASSLIGEEKLFF TGTGCCAGCAGCTTAATCGGGGAGGAAAAACTGTTTTTT TRBJ1-4 NA TRBV7-2 many
CASSSPPKRGTYEQYF TGTGCCAGCAGTTCGCCACCAAAGCGGGGGACCTACGAGCAGTACTTC TRBJ2-7 TRBD2 TRBV27 few
CSTRDGNEKLFF TGCAGCACCCGGGACGGTAATGAAAAACTGTTTTTT TRBJ1-4 NA TRBV29-1 few
CASSRLLRRGVADTQYF TGTGCCAGCAGCCGCCTCCTTCGGCGGGGGGTAGCAGATACGCAGTATTTT TRBJ2-3 TRBD2 TRBV7-2 once